These T cell receptor beta chains were read from a single sample in a study of response to subunit inactivated influenza vaccine. TCRdb reprocessed the RT-PCR reads with MiXCR, giving one entry per CDR3 protein. The table shows about 500,000 distinct CDR3 sequences, with 16% occurring only once. This specimen was CD4+ T cells sorted from PBMCs, taken less than 30 months after vaccination. The source of these receptors is a man aged 50 to 75 who received an inactivated influenza vaccine. Each CDR3 is given with its conserved first and last residue. The D gene is left open where the match is weak. Some rows have no size entry. The others give once, few or many, or a class for an expanded clone.

V	J	size	D	DNA	CDR3
TRBV15	TRBJ2-7	few	-	TGTGCCACCAGCAGAGATAGGGCTAACGAGCAGTACTTC	CATSRDRANEQYF
TRBV6-1	TRBJ1-6	-	-	TGTGCCAGCAGCCTCTGGGACCGCGGGGGCTCACCCCTCCACTTT	CASSLWDRGGSPLHF
TRBV27	TRBJ2-7	-	-	TGTGCCAGCAGTTCCCCCAGGGGTGAGCAGTACTTC	CASSSPRGEQYF
TRBV27	TRBJ1-6	-	-	TGTGCCAGCAGTTTAACCGGGACGACGGGTTCACCCCTCCACTTT	CASSLTGTTGSPLHF
TRBV7-6	TRBJ2-2	-	-	TGTGCCAGCAGCTTGAGTCGGCCGAACACCGGGGAGCTGTTTTTT	CASSLSRPNTGELFF
TRBV5-8	TRBJ1-1	few	-	TGTGCCAGCAGCTTATACAGGTTTGAAGCTTTCTTT	CASSLYRFEAFF
TRBV20-1	TRBJ2-1	-	TRBD2	TGCAGTGCTAGAGCTCCCCGCGGGGGGTACAATGAGCAGTTCTTC	CSARAPRGGYNEQFF
TRBV11-2	TRBJ2-3	few	-	TGTGCCAGCAGCTTACTGTTCCCTAGCACAGATACGCAGTATTTT	CASSLLFPSTDTQYF
TRBV3-1	TRBJ2-7	few	-	TGTGCCAGCAGCCGGGGCGGACAGTCCTACGAGCAGTACTTC	CASSRGGQSYEQYF
TRBV2	TRBJ2-3	few	TRBD2	TGTGCCAGCAGTGCCGACCGGGGGGAGAGAGATACGCAGTATTTT	CASSADRGERDTQYF
TRBV20-1	TRBJ1-6	-	-	TGCAGTGCTATTGGGGCGGGAGGGAAAGAAACGAGCTCCTATAATTCACCCCTCCACTTT	CSAIGAGGKETSSYNSPLHF
TRBV7-2	TRBJ2-3	many	-	TGTGCCAGCAGCTCCCTTCCGGGACAAAGCACAGATACGCAGTATTTT	CASSSLPGQSTDTQYF
TRBV7-2	TRBJ2-7	few	-	TGTGCCAGCTCGGGGAAAAGCTCCTACGAGCAGTACTTC	CASSGKSSYEQYF
TRBV30	TRBJ1-5	few	-	TGTGCCTGGGCAGGGAATAGCAATCAGCCCCAGCATTTT	CAWAGNSNQPQHF
TRBV12-3/TRBV12-4	TRBJ2-1	many	TRBD2	TGTGCCAGCAGTTTTCTCGGGAGTAAGGCGGGAGGCTACAATGAGCAGTTCTTC	CASSFLGSKAGGYNEQFF
TRBV7-2	TRBJ1-6	-	-	TGTGCCAGCAGTGACCGACAGAGCTCCTATAATTCACCCCTCCACTTT	CASSDRQSSYNSPLHF
TRBV30	TRBJ1-6	-	-	TGTGCCTGGAAAGGTGCCCTCACTTCACCCCTCCACTTT	CAWKGALTSPLHF
TRBV4-2	TRBJ2-3	-	TRBD2	TGTGCCAGCAGCCAAGGAGCGGGAGTAACAGATACGCAGTATTTT	CASSQGAGVTDTQYF
TRBV5-6	TRBJ2-3	few	-	TGTGCCAGCAGCCCACTGGGGGTGAGCACAGATACGCAGTATTTT	CASSPLGVSTDTQYF
TRBV10-3	TRBJ2-7	-	-	TGTGCCATCAGAGCCGGGACGACCACCTACGAGCAGTACTTC	CAIRAGTTTYEQYF
TRBV28	TRBJ2-2	few	-	TGTGCCAGCAGTCGGGACCTAAACACCGGGGAGCTGTTTTTT	CASSRDLNTGELFF
TRBV3-1	TRBJ1-1	-	-	TGTGCCAGCAGCCAAGGGGGATGGGGGGGGCGCACTGGAGCTTTCTTT	CASSQGGWGGRTGAFF
TRBV28	TRBJ2-1	-	-	TGTGCCAGCAGTTTAACGGGACTCCCCTCCCAGAATGAGCAGTTCTTC	CASSLTGLPSQNEQFF
TRBV12-3/TRBV12-4	TRBJ2-1	-	TRBD2	TGTGCCAGCAGACTAGCGGGGAAAAAAAATGAGCAGTTCTTC	CASRLAGKKNEQFF
TRBV5-1	TRBJ2-3	-	-	TGCGCCAGCAGCTTGGACTATGTGGGTACAGATACGCAGTATTTT	CASSLDYVGTDTQYF
TRBV20-1	TRBJ2-1	few	TRBD2	TGCAGTGCTAAGTCCGGGACTAGCGGGTGGAACAATGAGCAGTTCTTC	CSAKSGTSGWNNEQFF
TRBV3-1	TRBJ2-7	-	-	TGTGCCAGCAGCCAAGACCCCCGCAGCCTGGACCCCCGATCCTACGAGCAGTACTTC	CASSQDPRSLDPRSYEQYF
TRBV6-2/TRBV6-3	TRBJ2-1	-	TRBD2	TGTGCCAGCAGTTACGGCGGGGGGGTCTCTATCGGGTCCAATGAGCAGTTCTTC	CASSYGGGVSIGSNEQFF
TRBV14	TRBJ2-5	-	-	TGTGCCAGCAGCCAGCGGCGGGACAAACAAGAGACCCAGTACTTC	CASSQRRDKQETQYF
TRBV29-1	TRBJ2-2	-	-	TGCAGCGCTGAGGGACTCAGGGGGAGAGGGACCGGGGAGCTGTTTTTT	CSAEGLRGRGTGELFF
TRBV4-1	TRBJ1-4	-	TRBD1	TGCGCCAGCAGCCTGGGACAGGTCGCTGAAAAACTGTTTTTT	CASSLGQVAEKLFF
TRBV10-3	TRBJ2-2	few	TRBD1	TGTGCCATTCGGCCCGGGACAGGGAGGGCAACGAACACCGGGGAGCTGTTTTTT	CAIRPGTGRATNTGELFF
TRBV29-1	TRBJ1-1	-	-	TGCAGCGGCCAACAAGGACTGATCAACACTGAAGCTTTCTTT	CSGQQGLINTEAFF
TRBV5-4	TRBJ2-2	few	-	TGTGCCAGCAGCTTCGGCGACAGGCTGGGGGAGCTGTTTTTT	CASSFGDRLGELFF
TRBV24-1	TRBJ2-2	few	TRBD1	TGTGCCACCAGTGACCGGACAGGGGCCGGGGAGCTGTTTTTT	CATSDRTGAGELFF
TRBV7-3	TRBJ2-7	many	-	TGTGCCAGCAGCCCCTCCCCTAACTACGAGCAGTACTTC	CASSPSPNYEQYF
TRBV6-4	TRBJ1-1	few	-	TGTGCCAGCAGTTGGAAGAGCAACACTGAAGCTTTCTTT	CASSWKSNTEAFF
TRBV27	TRBJ2-2	-	-	TGTGCCAGCAGTCCCCGATGGGGGGGCGTTCACACCGGGGAGCTGTTTTTT	CASSPRWGGVHTGELFF
TRBV2	TRBJ2-3	few	TRBD2	TGTGCCAGCAGTCCCGGGACTAGCGGGGGGTACACAGATACGCAGTATTTT	CASSPGTSGGYTDTQYF
TRBV4-2	TRBJ1-6	many	-	TGTGCCAGCAGCCCGCGGGGACCGGGCAATAATTCACCCCTCCACTTT	CASSPRGPGNNSPLHF